What follows are 11 T cell receptor beta chains derived from one specimen sequenced in a study of shared clonotypes between healthy human individuals. Generated by immunoSEQ multiplex PCR, the TCRdb table keeps only in-frame clones and is missing some. The sample records 400,000 to 600,000 clones, around 75% being singletons. The sample was PBMCs. These TCRs come from a woman aged 40 to 50 in good health. Some clones in this sample may be carry-over from other donors' samples.

The chain employs TRBV28 and TRBJ1-5, with D possibly TRBD1 on 6 matching bases. CDR1 MDHEN and CDR2 SYDVKM come from the germline V gene. The CDR3 consists of 17 residues. With 5 bases removed from V and 5 bases from J, the gap between germline ends came to 22 bases. For the CDR3, the DNA is TGTGCCAGCAGTCTACCCAAGGGACACCCTTGGGATCAGCCCCAGCATTTT. Protein sequence: CASSLPKGHPWDQPQHF.

The chain carries TRBV7-2 and TRBJ2-5, with D uncertain. The CDR3 sequence is 14 residues long. Trimming stripped 2 bases from V and 4 bases from J, with 11 bases between. CDR1 and CDR2 from the germline V gene are SGHTA and FQGNSA. CDR3 nucleotide sequence: TGTGCCAGCAGCTTAAACGCGGTGGGAGAGACCCAGTACTTC. Translation gives CASSLNAVGETQYF.

V is TRBV27 and J is TRBJ2-6; D possibly corresponds to TRBD2 (6 bases). This CDR3 is built from 16 residues. Trimming removed 6 bases from V and 3 bases from J, with 15 bases in between. CDR1 and CDR2 from the germline V gene are MNHEY and SMNVEV (reference sequence). CDR3 amino acids: CASSPLGGYGANVLTF. CDR3 sequence (DNA): TGTGCCAGCAGCCCCCTGGGAGGTTATGGGGCCAACGTCCTGACTTTC.

The DNA for the CDR3 is TGTGCCAGCTCAGTAATCGGCACAGATACGCAGTATTTT. It is translated as CASSVIGTDTQYF. V and J are TRBV18 and TRBJ2-3, with D hard to call. Trimming shortened V by 5 bases and J by 1 base, and 7 bases separated the two germline ends. Germline-derived CDR1 and CDR2 are KGHSH and LQKENI. This CDR3 has 13 amino acids. Together with reference TRBV18 and TRBJ2-3, the CDR3 gives the full variable domain: NAGVMQNPRHLVRRRGQEARLRCSPMKGHSHVYWYRQLPEEGLKFMVYLQKENIIDESGMPKERFSAEFPKEGPSILRIQQVVRGDSAAYFCASSVIGTDTQYFGPGTRLTVL.

The CDR3 here is CASSFPLAGGPGEQYF. The DNA of the CDR3 is TGCGCCAGCAGCTTCCCCCTAGCGGGAGGGCCTGGCGAGCAGTACTTC. The rearrangement links TRBV5-1 to TRBJ2-7, with 12 bases that match TRBD2. V lost 2 bases to trimming and J lost 6 bases; unmatched junction nucleotides: 9. The CDR3 sequence is 16 residues long. Per germline, CDR1 SGHRS and CDR2 YFSETQ.

V gene TRBV9 combines with J gene TRBJ1-5; 7 bases align to TRBD1. Losses at the gene ends were 3 bases for V and 7 bases for J; bases not matched to a gene: 7. This CDR3 spans 14 amino acids. Germline-derived CDR1 and CDR2 are SGDLS and YYNGEE. The CDR3 DNA is TGTGCCAGCAGCGAACAGGGGTCCGGGCAGCCCCAGCATTTT. Translating it yields CASSEQGSGQPQHF.

On this clone: Given a far larger clone just one base away, this is likely a sequencing read error. V usage is TRBV5-1 and J usage is TRBJ2-3; D not certain. V lost 4 bases, J lost 0 bases, and 9 bases lay in between. The germline V gene has CDR1 SGHRS and CDR2 YFSETQ. The CDR3 extends over 14 amino acids. CDR3 protein: CASSPTASTDTQYF. The CDR3 bases are TGCGCCAGCAGCCCTACAGCTAGCACAGATACGCAGTATTTT.

This clone was counted a few times. The chain links TRBV7-2 to TRBJ1-5, with D possibly being TRBD1 (5 bases). The CDR3 sequence is 14 residues long. Germline CDR1 SGHTA, CDR2 FQGNSA. V was trimmed by 4 bases and J by 5 bases, leaving 12 bases between them. The CDR3 sequence: CASSSPQGYQPQHF. CDR3 bases: TGTGCCAGCAGCTCTCCTCAGGGCTATCAGCCCCAGCATTTT.

This sequence joins TRBV11-3 and TRBJ2-2; perhaps TRBD2 as D (6 bases). The ends were cut back, 3 bases at V and 5 bases at J, with 10 bases in the middle. Germline CDR1 is SGHNT and CDR2 is YENEEA. The CDR3 spans 14 residues. CDR3 in DNA: TGTGCCAGCAGCTTCGGAGGGAAAACCGGGGAGCTGTTTTTT. It codes for CASSFGGKTGELFF.

As concerns this clone: Relative to the germline gene, one junction end is altered; a read error may explain this. This chain uses TRBV27 with TRBJ2-2; TRBD1 matches 8 bases. CDR3 length: 15 amino acids. Germline V lookup: CDR1 MNHEY, CDR2 SMNVEV (reference sequence). CDR3 sequence (DNA): TGTGCCAGCAGTGTATCACAGACAGGGGTAGGGGAGCTGTTTTTT. This encodes CASSVSQTGVGELFF.

V usage is TRBV6-6 and J usage is TRBJ1-4; possibly TRBD1 for D (6 bases). Looked up from germline, CDR1 is MNHNY and CDR2 is SVGAGI (reference sequence). This CDR3 has 15 residues. The V end was cut by 4 bases, the J end by 4 bases, with 13 bases between. The CDR3 loop reads CASSSQGSGNEKLFF. The CDR3 DNA follows: TGTGCCAGCAGTTCACAGGGTTCGGGTAATGAAAAACTGTTTTTT.